The 14 T cell receptor beta chains below all came from one sample that was sequenced in a study of cytomegalovirus exposure and HLA in healthy donors. With 60 Vbeta and 13 Jbeta primers, the PCR was carried out. Clones were sequenced by immunoSEQ multiplex PCR, and TCRdb holds only the in-frame ones, with some missing. This table has 100,000 to 120,000 clones, 80% to 85% appearing once. The specimen sequenced was PBMCs. The source of these receptors is a man aged 25 to 40 in good health and CMV-seropositive.

The V gene is TRBV4-1, the J gene TRBJ2-1; TRBD2 matches 9 bases. Trimming cost V 2 bases and J 8 bases; bases outside gene matches: 7. The CDR3 contains 15 residues. Germline CDR1 reads MGHRA; CDR2 reads YSYEKL. The CDR3 protein is CASSQRRGGRDEQFF. CDR3 coding DNA: TGCGCCAGCAGCCAAAGGCGGGGGGGCCGTGATGAGCAGTTCTTC.

The chain uses TRBV7-8 and TRBJ1-5; the match to TRBD1 covers 7 bases. This CDR3 has 15 amino acids. CDR1 is SGHVS, CDR2 FQNEAQ, per germline. V lost 1 base, J lost 5 bases, and 5 bases stayed unmatched. CDR3 bases: TGTGCCAGCAGCTTAGGACAGGGCGGAGATCAGCCCCAGCATTTT. This gives the protein CASSLGQGGDQPQHF.

V gene TRBV11-2 combines with J gene TRBJ2-2, with 10 bases matching TRBD2. Germline trimming cut 5 bases from V and 2 bases from J; bases unmatched to any gene: 5. Germline V lookup: CDR1 SGHAT, CDR2 FQNNGV. The CDR3 is 16 amino acids. CDR3 DNA: TGTGCCAGCAGCATGGTAGCGGGGGGTAACACCGGGGAGCTGTTTTTT. Translating gives CASSMVAGGNTGELFF.

V usage is TRBV15 and J usage is TRBJ1-1, with D uncertain. V shed 4 bases and J shed 5 bases, with 8 bases lying between them. Germline CDR1 and CDR2: LNHNV and YYDKDF (reference sequence). The CDR3 has 12 amino acids. The CDR3 DNA follows: TGTGCCACCAGCACGGTAGCGACTGAAGCTTTCTTT. Its translation is CATSTVATEAFF.

The J gene is TRBJ1-1, the V gene TRBV2, with TRBD1 matching over 8 bases. Trimming removed 6 bases from V and 3 bases from J; junction bases left unmatched: 3. The CDR3 contains 13 residues. In germline, CDR1 is SNHLY, CDR2 FYNNEI. This CDR3 reads CASRMDRDTEAFF. CDR3 sequence (DNA): TGTGCCAGCAGAATGGACAGGGACACTGAAGCTTTCTTT.

This clone is a singleton in its sample. This chain connects TRBV28 to TRBJ1-2, with 9 bases that match TRBD1. This CDR3 has 13 amino acids. Germline CDR1 and CDR2: MDHEN and SYDVKM. V shed 2 bases, J shed 6 bases, and the junction held 1 base outside the gene matches. CDR3 residues: CASSLTGGNGYTF. The CDR3, as DNA: TGTGCCAGCAGTTTAACAGGGGGCAATGGCTACACCTTC.

The chain recombines TRBV5-1 with TRBJ2-1; 11 bases align to TRBD2. V dropped 5 bases and J dropped 8; count of bases not matched to a gene: 6. Germline-derived CDR1 and CDR2 are SGHRS and YFSETQ. The CDR3 runs to 14 residues. CDR3 amino acids: CASRPSGGIDEQFF. CDR3 sequence (DNA): TGCGCCAGCAGGCCTAGCGGGGGGATCGATGAGCAGTTCTTC.

The chain joins TRBV6-5 to TRBJ2-5; possibly TRBD2 for D (6 bases). V was trimmed by 5 bases and J by 9 bases, leaving 19 bases between them. CDR3 size: 14 residues. CDR1 is MNHEY and CDR2 is SVGAGI in the germline V gene. For the CDR3, the DNA is TGTGCCAGCAGTCCCGGGACTGGTGGAACGGCCCAGTACTTC. Protein product: CASSPGTGGTAQYF.

The V and J genes are TRBV6-5 and TRBJ1-2; no clear D. V was shortened by 5 bases and J by 8 bases, with 15 bases between the two germline ends. Germline V gene sequence: CDR1 MNHEY, CDR2 SVGAGI. This CDR3 region has 13 residues. The CDR3 bases are TGTGCCAGCAGTCCTCGAAAAGCGAGGGGCTACACCTTC. It specifies CASSPRKARGYTF.

The V call is TRBV7-2, the J call TRBJ2-5; TRBD2 matches 11 bases. Trimming removed 1 base from V and 6 bases from J; junction bases left unmatched: 13. The germline gives CDR1 SGHTA, CDR2 FQGNSA. This CDR3 is 18 amino acids long. Here the CDR3 DNA reads TGTGCCAGCAGCTTAGGAAGAGTAGCGGGGGGGATCTTACAGACCCAGTACTTC. Amino acids: CASSLGRVAGGILQTQYF.

The chain has TRBV9 and TRBJ2-1; possibly TRBD2 for D (5 bases). The CDR3 extends over 15 amino acids. Looked up from germline, CDR1 is SGDLS and CDR2 is YYNGEE. V was shortened by 4 bases and J by 0 bases, with 11 bases between the two germline ends. The CDR3 loop reads CASSRSGSSYNEQFF. The CDR3 DNA sequence: TGTGCCAGCAGCCGTAGTGGGAGCTCCTACAATGAGCAGTTCTTC.

This clone appeared a single time. V gene TRBV2 combines with J gene TRBJ2-1; 7 bases match TRBD1. V shed 0 bases, J shed 3 bases, and the junction held 2 bases outside the gene matches. Germline values: CDR1 SNHLY, CDR2 FYNNEI. This CDR3 contains 15 residues. The CDR3 sequence is CASSEARQGYNEQFF. CDR3 DNA sequence: TGTGCCAGCAGTGAAGCCAGACAGGGCTACAATGAGCAGTTCTTC.

There are a few counts of this clone. The rearrangement uses TRBV5-1 and TRBJ1-1, with D possibly being TRBD1 (5 bases). V was pared by 0 bases and J by 0 bases, with 6 bases between. CDR3 length equals 14 residues. Germline values: CDR1 SGHRS, CDR2 YFSETQ. CDR3 nucleotide sequence: TGCGCCAGCAGCTTGGGGGGCATGAACACTGAAGCTTTCTTT. This gives the protein CASSLGGMNTEAFF.

This clone was counted only a few times. The chain carries TRBV4-3 and TRBJ2-3, with 10 bases identical to TRBD2. This CDR3 contains 17 residues. Germline-derived CDR1 and CDR2 are LGHNA and YSLEER. V was clipped by 3 bases and J by 6 bases; unmatched bases: 12. The DNA of the CDR3 is TGCGCCAGCAGCCAGCGGACGGAAGCGGGGGGGCCCGATACGCAGTATTTT. This codes for CASSQRTEAGGPDTQYF.